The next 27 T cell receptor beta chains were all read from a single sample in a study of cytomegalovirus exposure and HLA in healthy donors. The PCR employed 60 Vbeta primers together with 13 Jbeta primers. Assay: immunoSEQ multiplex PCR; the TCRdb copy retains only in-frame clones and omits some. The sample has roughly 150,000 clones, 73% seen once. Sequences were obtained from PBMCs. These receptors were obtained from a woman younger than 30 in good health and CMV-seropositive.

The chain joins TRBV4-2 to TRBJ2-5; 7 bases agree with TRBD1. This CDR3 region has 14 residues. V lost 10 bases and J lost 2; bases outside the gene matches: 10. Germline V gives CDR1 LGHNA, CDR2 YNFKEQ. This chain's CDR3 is CAIRGGTSQETQYF. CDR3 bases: TGTGCCATTCGAGGGGGCACGAGTCAAGAGACCCAGTACTTC.

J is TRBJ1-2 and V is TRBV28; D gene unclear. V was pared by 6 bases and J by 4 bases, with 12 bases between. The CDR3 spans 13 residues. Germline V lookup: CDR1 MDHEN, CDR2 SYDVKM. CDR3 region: CASRTVGVYGYTF. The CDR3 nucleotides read TGTGCCAGCAGAACCGTCGGGGTCTATGGCTACACCTTC.

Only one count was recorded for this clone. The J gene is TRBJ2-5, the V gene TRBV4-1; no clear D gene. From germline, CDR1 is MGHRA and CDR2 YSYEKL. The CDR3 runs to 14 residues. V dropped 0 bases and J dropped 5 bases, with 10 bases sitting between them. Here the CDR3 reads CASSQDSGTETQYF. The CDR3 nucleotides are TGCGCCAGCAGCCAAGATTCTGGCACGGAGACCCAGTACTTC.

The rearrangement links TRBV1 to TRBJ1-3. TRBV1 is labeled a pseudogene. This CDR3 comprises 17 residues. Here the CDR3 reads CTSSQDFGSYAGNTIYF. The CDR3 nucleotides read TGCACCAGCAGCCAAGATTTTGGGAGTTATGCTGGAAACACCATATATTTT.

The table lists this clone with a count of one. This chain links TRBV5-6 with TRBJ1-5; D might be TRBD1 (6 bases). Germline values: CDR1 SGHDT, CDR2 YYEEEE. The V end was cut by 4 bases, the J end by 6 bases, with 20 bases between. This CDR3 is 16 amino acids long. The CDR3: CASSRSRTALRQPQHF. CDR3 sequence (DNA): TGTGCCAGCAGCCGCTCCCGGACAGCCCTCCGTCAGCCCCAGCATTTT.

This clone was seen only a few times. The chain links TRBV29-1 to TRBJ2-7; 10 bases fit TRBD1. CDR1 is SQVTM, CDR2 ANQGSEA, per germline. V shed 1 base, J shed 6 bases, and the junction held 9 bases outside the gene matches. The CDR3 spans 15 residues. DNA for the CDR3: TGCAGCGTTGAAGTTACCGGGACAGGGGAGGGCGAGCAGTACTTC. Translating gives CSVEVTGTGEGEQYF.

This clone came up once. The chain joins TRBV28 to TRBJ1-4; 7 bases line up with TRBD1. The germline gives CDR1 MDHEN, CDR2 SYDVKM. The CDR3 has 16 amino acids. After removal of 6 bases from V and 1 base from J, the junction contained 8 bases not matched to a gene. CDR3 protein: CASSSSRDRTNEKLFF. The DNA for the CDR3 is TGTGCCAGCAGCTCCTCCCGGGACAGAACTAATGAAAAACTGTTTTTT. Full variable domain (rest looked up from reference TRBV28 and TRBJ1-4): DVKVTQSSRYLVKRTGEKVFLECVQDMDHENMFWYRQDPGLGLRLIYFSYDVKMKEKGDIPEGYSVSREKKERFSLILESASTNQTSMYLCASSSSRDRTNEKLFFGSGTQLSVL.

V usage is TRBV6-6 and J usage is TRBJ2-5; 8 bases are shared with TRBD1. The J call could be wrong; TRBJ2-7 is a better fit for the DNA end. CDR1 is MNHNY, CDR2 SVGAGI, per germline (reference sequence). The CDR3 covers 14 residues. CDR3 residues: CASSSDREDYEQYF. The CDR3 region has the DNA TGTGCCAGCAGTTCGGACAGGGAAGATTACGAGCAGTACTTC.

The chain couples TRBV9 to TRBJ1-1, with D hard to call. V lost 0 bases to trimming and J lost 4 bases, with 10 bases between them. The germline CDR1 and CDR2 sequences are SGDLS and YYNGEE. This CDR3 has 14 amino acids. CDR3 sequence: CASSVAGVGTEAFF. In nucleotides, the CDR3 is TGTGCCAGCAGCGTAGCCGGGGTTGGCACTGAAGCTTTCTTT.

CDR3 region: CASSDGTGGSREAFF. The CDR3 coding sequence is TGTGCCAGTAGTGACGGGACAGGGGGCTCCCGGGAAGCTTTCTTT. The genes are TRBV19 and TRBJ1-1, with TRBD1 matching over 12 bases. J lost 8 bases, V lost 5 bases, and 9 bases had no gene match. CDR1 is LNHDA and CDR2 is SQIVND in the germline V gene (reference sequence). This CDR3 is built from 15 residues.

The CDR3 loop reads CASSLALGRELTYEQYF. CDR3 coding DNA: TGTGCCAGCAGCTTAGCGTTAGGCAGGGAACTCACCTACGAGCAGTACTTC. The V call is TRBV7-8, the J call TRBJ2-5; D is perhaps TRBD1 (5 bases). The last part of the DNA fits TRBJ2-7 better; the J call may be wrong. This CDR3 spans 17 amino acids. The germline V gene has CDR1 SGHVS and CDR2 FQNEAQ.

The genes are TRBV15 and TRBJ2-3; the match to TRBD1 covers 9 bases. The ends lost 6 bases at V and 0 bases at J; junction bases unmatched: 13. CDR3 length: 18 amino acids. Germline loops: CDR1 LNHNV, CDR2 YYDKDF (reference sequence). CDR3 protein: CATSSPGTGLASTDTQYF. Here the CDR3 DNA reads TGTGCCACCAGTAGCCCCGGGACAGGGCTCGCCAGCACAGATACGCAGTATTTT. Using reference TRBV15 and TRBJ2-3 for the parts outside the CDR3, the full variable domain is DAMVIQNPRYQVTQFGKPVTLSCSQTLNHNVMYWYQQKSSQAPKLLFHYYDKDFNNEADTPDNFQSRRPNTSFCFLDIRSPGLGDTAMYLCATSSPGTGLASTDTQYFGPGTRLTVL.

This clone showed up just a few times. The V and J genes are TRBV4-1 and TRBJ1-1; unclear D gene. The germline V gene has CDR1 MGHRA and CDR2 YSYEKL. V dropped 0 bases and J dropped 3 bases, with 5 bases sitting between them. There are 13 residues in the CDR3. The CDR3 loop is CASSQEEDTEAFF. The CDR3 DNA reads TGCGCCAGCAGCCAAGAAGAGGACACTGAAGCTTTCTTT.

The CDR3 sequence: CASSSPAGGSDTQYF. The CDR3 coding sequence is TGTGCCAGCAGTTCACCAGCGGGGGGATCAGATACGCAGTATTTT. V and J are TRBV27 and TRBJ2-3, with TRBD2 identical over 9 bases. The CDR3 covers 15 residues. Germline V gives CDR1 MNHEY, CDR2 SMNVEV (reference sequence). V was pared by 4 bases and J by 4 bases, with 6 bases of the junction left unmatched.

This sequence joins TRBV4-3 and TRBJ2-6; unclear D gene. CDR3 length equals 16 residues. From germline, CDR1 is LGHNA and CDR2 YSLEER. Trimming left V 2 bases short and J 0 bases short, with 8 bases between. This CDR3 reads CASSQNPDSGANVLTF. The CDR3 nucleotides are TGCGCCAGCAGCCAAAACCCAGACTCTGGGGCCAACGTCCTGACTTTC.

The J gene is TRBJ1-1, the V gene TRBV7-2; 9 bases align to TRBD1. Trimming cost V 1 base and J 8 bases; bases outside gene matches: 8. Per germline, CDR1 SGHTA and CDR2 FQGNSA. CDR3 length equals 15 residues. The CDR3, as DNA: TGTGCCAGCAGCTTAGATAACAGGGGGCGAAAGGAAGCTTTCTTT. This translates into CASSLDNRGRKEAFF. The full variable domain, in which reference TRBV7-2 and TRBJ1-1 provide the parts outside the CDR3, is GAGVSQSPSNKVTEKGKDVELRCDPISGHTALYWYRQSLGQGLEFLIYFQGNSAPDKSGLPSDRFSAERTGGSVSTLTIQRTQQEDSAVYLCASSLDNRGRKEAFFGQGTRLTVV.

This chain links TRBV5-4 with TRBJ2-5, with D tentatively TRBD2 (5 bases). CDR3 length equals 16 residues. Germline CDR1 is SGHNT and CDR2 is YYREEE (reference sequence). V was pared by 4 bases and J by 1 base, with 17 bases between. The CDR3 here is CASSPAVARVQETQYF. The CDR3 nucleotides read TGTGCCAGCAGCCCCGCCGTAGCGCGCGTCCAAGAGACCCAGTACTTC.

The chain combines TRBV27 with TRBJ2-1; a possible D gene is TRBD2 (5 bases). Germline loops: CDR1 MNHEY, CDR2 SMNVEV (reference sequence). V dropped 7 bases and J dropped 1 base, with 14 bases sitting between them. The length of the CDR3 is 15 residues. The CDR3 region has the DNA TGTGCCAGCATCTCCATCGGGGTGTCCTACAATGAGCAGTTCTTC. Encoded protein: CASISIGVSYNEQFF.

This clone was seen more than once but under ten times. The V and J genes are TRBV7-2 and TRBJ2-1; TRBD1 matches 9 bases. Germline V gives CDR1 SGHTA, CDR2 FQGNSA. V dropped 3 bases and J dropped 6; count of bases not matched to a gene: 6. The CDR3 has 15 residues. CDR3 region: CASSFGTGLPNEQFF. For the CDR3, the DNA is TGTGCCAGCAGCTTCGGGACAGGGTTGCCCAATGAGCAGTTCTTC.

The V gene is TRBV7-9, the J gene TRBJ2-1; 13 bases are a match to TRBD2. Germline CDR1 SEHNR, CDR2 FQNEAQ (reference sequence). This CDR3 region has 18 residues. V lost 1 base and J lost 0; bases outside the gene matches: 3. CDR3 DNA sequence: TGTGCCAGCAGCTTAGTTCGGACTAGCGGGAGCTCCTACAATGAGCAGTTCTTC. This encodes CASSLVRTSGSSYNEQFF.

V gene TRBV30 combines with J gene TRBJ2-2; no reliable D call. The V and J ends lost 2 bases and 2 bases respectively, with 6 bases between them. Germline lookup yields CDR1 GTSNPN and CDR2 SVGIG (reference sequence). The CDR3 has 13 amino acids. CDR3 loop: CAWSNRNTGELFF. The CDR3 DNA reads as TGTGCCTGGAGTAACAGAAACACCGGGGAGCTGTTTTTT.

The CDR3 DNA follows: TGTGCCTGGAGACCGGACAGGACCGGGGAGCTGTTTTTT. Translation gives CAWRPDRTGELFF. The chain joins TRBV30 to TRBJ2-2; TRBD1 matches at 7 bases. J was trimmed by 5 bases and V by 3 bases; bases with no gene match: 3. The CDR3 contains 13 residues. Germline values: CDR1 GTSNPN, CDR2 SVGIG (reference sequence).

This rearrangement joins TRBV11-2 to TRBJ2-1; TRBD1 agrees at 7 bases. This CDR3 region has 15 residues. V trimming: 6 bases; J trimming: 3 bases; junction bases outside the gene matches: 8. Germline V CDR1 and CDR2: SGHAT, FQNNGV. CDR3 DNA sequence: TGTGCCAGCAGTTACGACAGGGCCATCTACAATGAGCAGTTCTTC. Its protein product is CASSYDRAIYNEQFF.

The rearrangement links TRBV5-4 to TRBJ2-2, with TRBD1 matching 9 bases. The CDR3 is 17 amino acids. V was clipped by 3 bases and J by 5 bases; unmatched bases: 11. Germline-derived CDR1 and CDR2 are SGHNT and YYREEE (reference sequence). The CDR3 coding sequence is TGTGCCAGCAGCTCCGGGACAGGGACGGTTGAGACCGGGGAGCTGTTTTTT. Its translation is CASSSGTGTVETGELFF.

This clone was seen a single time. Here the CDR3 DNA reads TGTGCCAGCACCCCGGGCGGCGGGACAGGTGTGGGTGGGCTGTTTTTT. It specifies CASTPGGGTGVGGLFF. The chain links TRBV7-6 to TRBJ1-4; TRBD1 matches at 8 bases. This CDR3 contains 16 residues. The V gene's germline CDR1 is SGHVS and CDR2 FNYEAQ. V was pared by 7 bases and J by 14 bases, with 21 bases of the junction left unmatched. The variable domain in full, completed from reference TRBV7-6 and TRBJ1-4, reads GAGVSQSPRYKVTKRGQDVALRCDPISGHVSLYWYRQALGQGPEFLTYFNYEAQQDKSGLPNDRFSAERPEGSISTLTIQRTEQRDSAMYRCASTPGGGTGVGGLFFGSGTQLSVL.

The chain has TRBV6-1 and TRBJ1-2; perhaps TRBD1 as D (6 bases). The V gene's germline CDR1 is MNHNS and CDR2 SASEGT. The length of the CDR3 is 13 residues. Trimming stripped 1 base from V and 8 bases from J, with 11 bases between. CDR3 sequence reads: CASSEVGARGYTF. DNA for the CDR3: TGTGCCAGCAGTGAAGTGGGGGCGCGGGGCTACACCTTC.

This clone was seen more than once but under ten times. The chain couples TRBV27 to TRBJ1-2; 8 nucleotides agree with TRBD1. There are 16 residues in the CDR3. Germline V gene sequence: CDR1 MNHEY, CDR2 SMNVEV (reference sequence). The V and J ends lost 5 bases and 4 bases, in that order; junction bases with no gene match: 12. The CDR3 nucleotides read TGTGCCAGCAGTCCACACCGGACAGGGAGGATCTATGGCTACACCTTC. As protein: CASSPHRTGRIYGYTF.